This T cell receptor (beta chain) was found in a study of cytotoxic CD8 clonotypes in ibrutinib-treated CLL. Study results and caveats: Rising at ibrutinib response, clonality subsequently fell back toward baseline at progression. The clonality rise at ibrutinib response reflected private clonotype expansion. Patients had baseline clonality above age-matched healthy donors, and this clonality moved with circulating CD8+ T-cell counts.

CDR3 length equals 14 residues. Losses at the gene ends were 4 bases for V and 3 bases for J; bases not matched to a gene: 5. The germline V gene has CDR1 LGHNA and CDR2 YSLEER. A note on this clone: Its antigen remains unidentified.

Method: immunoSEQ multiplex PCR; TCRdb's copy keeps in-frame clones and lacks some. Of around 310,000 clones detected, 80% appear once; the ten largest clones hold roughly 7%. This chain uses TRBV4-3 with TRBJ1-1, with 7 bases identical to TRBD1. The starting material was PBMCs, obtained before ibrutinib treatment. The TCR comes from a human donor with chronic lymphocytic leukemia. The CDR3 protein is CASSLNTGDTEAFF. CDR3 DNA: TGCGCCAGCAGCCTTAATACAGGGGACACTGAAGCTTTCTTT.